This T cell receptor (beta chain) was observed in a study of T-cell reconstitution after alpha-beta-depleted transplantation in children. CDR1 and CDR2 (germline): SQVTM, ANQGSEA. This CDR3 is built from 15 residues. The V and J ends lost 7 bases and 0 bases respectively, with 18 bases between them. Preparation of the TCRbeta library used unique molecular identifiers. TCRdb re-derived calls from the PCR reads in MiXCR, one entry per CDR3 protein. The sample has roughly 500,000 distinct CDR3 sequences, 32% seen once. This chain connects TRBV29-1 to TRBJ1-1; the D gene is possibly TRBD1 (5 bases). Sequencing used PBMCs from the stem cell graft donor, obtained from the stem cell graft. This TCR was recovered from a human donor who donated a stem cell graft to a child with aplastic anemia. The CDR3 DNA reads TGCAGCGCGACGCGGGGGGGGTCCATGAACACTGAAGCTTTCTTT. This gives the protein CSATRGGSMNTEAFF.